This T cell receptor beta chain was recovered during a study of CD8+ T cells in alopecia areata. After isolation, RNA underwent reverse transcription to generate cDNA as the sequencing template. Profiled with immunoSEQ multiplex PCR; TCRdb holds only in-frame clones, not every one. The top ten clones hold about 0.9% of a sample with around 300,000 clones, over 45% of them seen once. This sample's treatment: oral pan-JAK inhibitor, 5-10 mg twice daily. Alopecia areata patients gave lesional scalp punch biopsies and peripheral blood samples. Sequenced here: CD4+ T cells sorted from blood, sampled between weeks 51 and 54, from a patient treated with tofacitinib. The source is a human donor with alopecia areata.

In DNA, the CDR3 is TGTGCCAGCAGCAGTGCAAACTACGAGCAGTACTTC. Translating it yields CASSSANYEQYF. The chain recombines TRBV2 with TRBJ2-7; no clear D. There are 12 residues in the CDR3. Germline V lookup: CDR1 SNHLY, CDR2 FYNNEI. Trimming stripped 6 bases from V and 3 bases from J, with 9 bases between.